This passage covers 28 T cell receptor beta chains from one sample sequenced in a study of shared clonotypes between healthy human individuals (dated by TCRdb to 2019 to 2021). Library preparation employed the immunoSEQ multiplex PCR assay. The immuneACCESS repertoire file appears here via TCRdb, limited to in-frame rearrangements. These files lack a portion of the clones; in checked studies, under half of the deficit traces to unresolved V genes, and the cause of the others is not known. The sample data list some 1,600,000 clones, and 95% to 99% of these were observed just once. The ten largest clones add up to roughly 0.42% of the sample. The sequenced sample was naive CD4+ T cells sorted from blood. This specimen's cell subset or site label, interpreted: CD45RA+ positively selected. These receptors all come from a man aged 25 to 45 in good health.

The rearrangement uses TRBV5-1 and TRBJ2-5; no clear D gene. The germline CDR1 and CDR2 sequences are SGHRS and YFSETQ. V was trimmed by 4 bases and J by 1 base, leaving 14 bases between them. CDR3 length: 15 amino acids. CDR3 in amino acids: CASSQAVAFQETQYF. The CDR3 nucleotides read TGCGCCAGCAGCCAGGCAGTAGCCTTCCAAGAGACCCAGTACTTC.

DNA for the CDR3: TGTGCCAGCGTGGGGCAGGGGAACACTGAAGCTTTCTTT. It codes for CASVGQGNTEAFF. The chain joins TRBV2 to TRBJ1-1; a weak D match, TRBD1 (5 bases). The CDR3 is 13 amino acids. V lost 8 bases and J 1 base, leaving 11 bases between the germline ends. The V gene's germline CDR1 is SNHLY and CDR2 FYNNEI. The variable domain in full, with the rest retrieved from reference TRBV2 and TRBJ1-1, is EPEVTQTPSHQVTQMGQEVILRCVPISNHLYFYWYRQILGQKVEFLVSFYNNEISEKSEIFDDQFSVERPDGSNFTLKIRSTKLEDSAMYFCASVGQGNTEAFFGQGTRLTVV.

In this sample, this clone turned up once. The CDR3 reads CASRDREDTQYF. CDR3 in DNA: TGTGCCAGCAGGGACAGGGAAGATACGCAGTATTTT. This chain links TRBV25-1 with TRBJ2-3, with 8 bases aligning to TRBD1. J lost 5 bases, V lost 6 bases, and 1 base had no gene match. Looked up from germline, CDR1 is MGHDK and CDR2 is SYGVNS. The CDR3 sequence is 12 residues long.

The V gene is TRBV25-1, the J gene TRBJ1-2, with TRBD1 identical over 7 bases. The CDR3 runs 16 residues. Germline lookup yields CDR1 MGHDK and CDR2 SYGVNS. V dropped 2 bases and J dropped 3; count of bases not matched to a gene: 9. The CDR3 reads CASSEGGRGRDYGYTF. The CDR3 DNA is TGTGCCAGCAGTGAAGGGGGGAGGGGGCGAGACTATGGCTACACCTTC.

The chain combines TRBV18 with TRBJ2-7, with D possibly being TRBD2 (5 bases). The CDR3 totals 14 residues. Trimming removed 2 bases from V and 3 bases from J, with 11 bases in between. Germline-derived CDR1 and CDR2 are KGHSH and LQKENI. CDR3 coding DNA: TGTGCCAGCTCACCAAGGGAGTTGGTCTACGAGCAGTACTTC. Translating gives CASSPRELVYEQYF.

V and J are TRBV29-1 and TRBJ2-5, with TRBD2 matching 11 bases. The CDR3 loop spans 16 amino acids. Germline assignment: CDR1 SQVTM and CDR2 ANQGSEA. The J segment lost 4 bases and the V segment lost 4 bases, leaving 11 bases of the junction unmatched. CDR3 in DNA: TGCAGCGTTGGGACTAGCGGGCGCCTTGGGGGAGAGACCCAGTACTTC. Its translation is CSVGTSGRLGGETQYF.

The rearrangement links TRBV4-3 to TRBJ2-7; 8 bases fit TRBD2. This CDR3 spans 16 amino acids. The V and J ends lost 4 bases and 2 bases, in that order; junction bases with no gene match: 10. CDR1 and CDR2 from the germline V gene are LGHNA and YSLEER. The CDR3 DNA follows: TGCGCCAGCAGCCCATCCGGGACTAGAGGACCCTACGAGCAGTACTTC. Translating it yields CASSPSGTRGPYEQYF.

In its sample, this clone was seen once. Within the sample, other DNA sequences also encode this same CDR3. The chain uses TRBV9 and TRBJ1-5; no firm D call. This CDR3 spans 14 amino acids. V was trimmed by 4 bases and J by 0 bases, leaving 8 bases between them. The germline V gene has CDR1 SGDLS and CDR2 YYNGEE. The CDR3: CASSLSGSNQPQHF. CDR3 sequence (DNA): TGTGCCAGCAGCCTCTCGGGTAGCAATCAGCCCCAGCATTTT.

This clone has just one count. This CDR3 is CASSEKTGQNTGELFF. The CDR3 region has the DNA TGTGCCAGCAGCGAGAAGACAGGTCAGAACACCGGGGAGCTGTTTTTT. The chain is built from TRBV11-3 and TRBJ2-2; possibly TRBD1 for D (6 bases). The CDR3 contains 16 residues. V lost 5 bases and J lost 1, with 14 bases in between. Germline V gives CDR1 SGHNT, CDR2 YENEEA.

This clone was seen a single time. This rearrangement joins TRBV6-5 to TRBJ2-2; D not certain. Trimming removed 5 bases at V and 8 bases at J, with 15 bases between. The CDR3 covers 14 residues. Germline V lookup: CDR1 MNHEY, CDR2 SVGAGI. CDR3 sequence reads: CASSNGPPVGELFF. The CDR3 region has the DNA TGTGCCAGCAGTAACGGACCGCCCGTGGGGGAGCTGTTTTTT.

V gene TRBV14 combines with J gene TRBJ2-7; TRBD1 matches at 9 bases. This CDR3 has 15 residues. The V and J ends lost 8 bases and 3 bases, in that order; junction bases with no gene match: 11. The germline CDR1 and CDR2 sequences are SGHDN and FVKESK. The CDR3 spells CASGLSGQGYYEQYF. CDR3 sequence (DNA): TGTGCCAGCGGACTATCGGGACAGGGTTACTACGAGCAGTACTTC.

This clone was picked up a small number of times. The chain joins TRBV5-4 to TRBJ2-2; no definite D call. Germline values: CDR1 SGHNT, CDR2 YYREEE (reference sequence). The CDR3 runs to 15 residues. V lost 6 bases to trimming and J lost 1 base, with 13 bases between them. The CDR3 DNA reads TGTGCCAGCACCACGAAGAAAGTGAACACCGGGGAGCTGTTTTTT. It codes for CASTTKKVNTGELFF.

This clone was detected once. The chain is built from TRBV21-1 and TRBJ1-4. TRBV21-1 corresponds to a pseudogene. This CDR3 has 14 amino acids. CDR3 in DNA: TGTGCCAGGGTAGCAGGCGCAACTAATGAAAAACTGTTTTTT. Protein product: CARVAGATNEKLFF.

The chain recombines TRBV5-1 with TRBJ1-4; D may be TRBD1 (6 bases). The CDR3 is made up of 16 amino acids. Germline lookup yields CDR1 SGHRS and CDR2 YFSETQ. V was trimmed by 0 bases and J by 4 bases, leaving 13 bases between them. The CDR3 nucleotides read TGCGCCAGCAGCTTGGCAGGGGCCCCCCTTAATGAAAAACTGTTTTTT. Translating gives CASSLAGAPLNEKLFF.

The chain links TRBV6-5 to TRBJ1-1, with 7 bases identical to TRBD1. Trimming at V came to 10 bases and at J to 0 bases, leaving 8 bases not matched to a gene. CDR3 length: 14 residues. CDR1 is MNHEY, CDR2 SVGAGI, per germline. The CDR3 loop is CATEQGSMNTEAFF. CDR3 DNA sequence: TGTGCCACCGAACAGGGGAGTATGAACACTGAAGCTTTCTTT.

The chain joins TRBV18 to TRBJ1-5, with D perhaps TRBD1 (5 bases). The germline CDR1 and CDR2 sequences are KGHSH and LQKENI. Trimming stripped 3 bases from V and 6 bases from J, with 18 bases between. The CDR3 runs 16 residues. For the CDR3, the DNA is TGTGCCAGCTCACCGGGACCGCGGGCCAATGGTCAGCCCCAGCATTTT. This sequence encodes CASSPGPRANGQPQHF.

The rearrangement uses TRBV18 and TRBJ2-2; D gene ambiguous. Germline lookup yields CDR1 KGHSH and CDR2 LQKENI. Deletions cut 3 bases from V and 0 bases from J, with 8 bases between. The CDR3 loop spans 15 amino acids. DNA of the CDR3: TGTGCCAGCTCACCGTGGACGACGAACACCGGGGAGCTGTTTTTT. Translating it yields CASSPWTTNTGELFF.

This clone was picked up one time. The V gene is TRBV5-8, the J gene TRBJ1-3; no firm D call. Germline CDR1 is SGHTS and CDR2 is YDEGEE. Trimming left V 4 bases short and J 4 bases short, with 9 bases between. This CDR3 is built from 13 residues. CDR3 nucleotide sequence: TGTGCCAGCAGCCGATGGGGAGGAAACACCATATATTTT. It is translated as CASSRWGGNTIYF.

J is TRBJ2-3 and V is TRBV29-1; D may correspond to TRBD1 or TRBD2 (6 bases each). The CDR3 has 17 residues. In germline, CDR1 is SQVTM, CDR2 ANQGSEA. The germline V and J ends were trimmed by 6 bases and 4 bases, with 26 bases remaining between them. The CDR3 region has the DNA TGCAGCGTCGAGGGGTGGGGGCGAAGCGGGTTGGCAGATACGCAGTATTTT. Amino acids: CSVEGWGRSGLADTQYF.

This rearrangement joins TRBV10-3 to TRBJ2-7; D gene uncertain. Between the trimmed V and J ends, which lost 5 bases and 3 bases, there was a span of 17 bases. Germline V gene data show CDR1 as ENHRY and CDR2 as SYGVKD. CDR3 size: 15 residues. CDR3 loop: CAISLGPGRSYEQYF. The CDR3 DNA follows: TGTGCCATCAGTCTCGGACCGGGCCGAAGCTACGAGCAGTACTTC.

The V and J genes are TRBV10-3 and TRBJ1-2, with D maybe TRBD1 (6 bases). The CDR3 extends over 14 amino acids. CDR1 is ENHRY and CDR2 is SYGVKD in the germline V gene. Trimming removed 1 base from V and 8 bases from J, with 14 bases in between. CDR3: CAISELMDRLGYTF. The CDR3 region has the DNA TGTGCCATCAGTGAGTTGATGGACAGACTAGGCTACACCTTC.

V is TRBV6-5 and J is TRBJ2-1; D is unclear. Germline loops: CDR1 MNHEY, CDR2 SVGAGI. This CDR3 is built from 13 residues. With 2 bases removed from V and 7 bases from J, the gap between germline ends came to 9 bases. The CDR3 reads CASSYLSRNEQFF. Here the CDR3 DNA reads TGTGCCAGCAGTTACCTCTCGAGGAATGAGCAGTTCTTC.

V usage is TRBV5-6 and J usage is TRBJ2-4; 11 bases fit TRBD2. The CDR3 has 17 amino acids. Trimming at V came to 4 bases and at J to 3 bases, leaving 9 bases not matched to a gene. Germline-derived CDR1 and CDR2 are SGHDT and YYEEEE. CDR3 sequence (DNA): TGTGCCAGCAGCATACCGGGACTAGCGGACGACAAAAACATTCAGTACTTC. Its translation: CASSIPGLADDKNIQYF.

This chain joins TRBV30 and TRBJ1-1; 10 bases align to TRBD1. The CDR3 totals 19 residues. V shed 3 bases, J shed 1 base, and the junction held 17 bases outside the gene matches. The germline gives CDR1 GTSNPN, CDR2 SVGIG (reference sequence). CDR3 bases: TGTGCCTGGAGAAAAGGTTGGGCGACAGGGGGCCCCTCGAACACTGAAGCTTTCTTT. Its translation is CAWRKGWATGGPSNTEAFF. The full variable domain, in which reference TRBV30 and TRBJ1-1 provide the parts outside the CDR3, is SQTIHQWPATLVQPVGSPLSLECTVEGTSNPNLYWYRQAAGRGLQLLFYSVGIGQISSEVPQNLSASRPQDRQFILSSKKLLLSDSGFYLCAWRKGWATGGPSNTEAFFGQGTRLTVV.

This chain connects TRBV10-3 to TRBJ2-1; possibly TRBD1 for D (5 bases). The CDR3 has 15 amino acids. Per the germline V gene, CDR1 is ENHRY and CDR2 is SYGVKD. V lost 8 bases to trimming and J lost 4 bases, with 18 bases between them. The DNA for the CDR3 is TGTGCCATCGGAAAACACACAGGCCCTTACAATGAGCAGTTCTTC. Encoded protein: CAIGKHTGPYNEQFF.

V is TRBV27 and J is TRBJ2-3, with D possibly TRBD2 on 5 matching bases. Germline V gene data show CDR1 as MNHEY and CDR2 as SMNVEV (reference sequence). Trimming cost V 5 bases and J 3 bases, with 9 bases left between them. The CDR3 contains 13 residues. The CDR3 reads CASSPWETDTQYF. The CDR3 region has the DNA TGTGCCAGCAGTCCATGGGAGACAGATACGCAGTATTTT.

The chain is built from TRBV2 and TRBJ2-2; the match to TRBD2 covers 12 bases. Trimming took 4 bases from V and 5 from J; bases not matched to a gene: 20. This CDR3 is 21 amino acids long. Germline lookup yields CDR1 SNHLY and CDR2 FYNNEI. The CDR3 here is CASSVLRRLAGAPTATGELFF. The CDR3 nucleotides read TGTGCCAGCAGTGTACTCCGTCGACTAGCGGGAGCACCCACTGCTACCGGGGAGCTGTTTTTT.

The J gene is TRBJ1-2, the V gene TRBV6-6, with D tentatively TRBD1 (5 bases). The length of the CDR3 is 15 residues. Trimming left V 6 bases short and J 6 bases short, with 20 bases between. Germline-derived CDR1 and CDR2 are MNHNY and SVGAGI (reference sequence). CDR3 region: CASSLTAQGTHGYTF. The CDR3 DNA sequence: TGTGCCAGCAGCTTAACCGCCCAGGGAACCCATGGCTACACCTTC.